This T cell receptor beta chain came from a study of tumor-infiltrating lymphocytes in primary liver carcinoma. Study information: Tumors, staged T1-T3 N0M0, spanned roughly 4 to 10 cm. Each of the samples returned roughly 3.65 to 7.5 million productive TCRbeta reads (a yield similar across tissue types).

Unsorted bulk tissue, about 17-33 mg of it, served as the source for co-extraction of RNA and DNA. All patients had surgically resected primary liver carcinoma. Chronic HBV infection affected patients, none of whom had received treatment. Reverse transcription of approximately 500 ng total RNA with a constant-region primer produced TCR beta cDNA. Sequencing libraries for TCR beta derived from three nested multiplex PCR rounds that used slightly modified ARM-PCR. The opening two PCR rounds, ten to eleven cycles each, paired TRBV1-TRBV30 forward primers with a C-beta reverse primer. TCRdb re-derived calls from the multiplex PCR reads in MiXCR, one entry per CDR3 protein. Of tens of thousands of distinct CDR3 sequences in the sample, about three quarters were seen once. Germline assignment: CDR1 SQVTM and CDR2 ANQGSEA. V shed 3 bases and J shed 3 bases, with 12 bases lying between them. The CDR3 covers 14 residues.

This clonotype was observed many times. The rearrangement uses TRBV29-1 and TRBJ2-1; a weak D match, TRBD2 (5 bases). Material for sequencing was liver tumor tissue from sampling region 2. Subset: tumor region T2, inferior pole. The source of this sequence is a man aged 35 to 55 with primary liver carcinoma and hepatitis B virus infection. CDR3 in DNA: TGCAGCGTTGATGTCGCGGGCCTCTACAATGAGCAGTTCTTC. It yields the protein CSVDVAGLYNEQFF.